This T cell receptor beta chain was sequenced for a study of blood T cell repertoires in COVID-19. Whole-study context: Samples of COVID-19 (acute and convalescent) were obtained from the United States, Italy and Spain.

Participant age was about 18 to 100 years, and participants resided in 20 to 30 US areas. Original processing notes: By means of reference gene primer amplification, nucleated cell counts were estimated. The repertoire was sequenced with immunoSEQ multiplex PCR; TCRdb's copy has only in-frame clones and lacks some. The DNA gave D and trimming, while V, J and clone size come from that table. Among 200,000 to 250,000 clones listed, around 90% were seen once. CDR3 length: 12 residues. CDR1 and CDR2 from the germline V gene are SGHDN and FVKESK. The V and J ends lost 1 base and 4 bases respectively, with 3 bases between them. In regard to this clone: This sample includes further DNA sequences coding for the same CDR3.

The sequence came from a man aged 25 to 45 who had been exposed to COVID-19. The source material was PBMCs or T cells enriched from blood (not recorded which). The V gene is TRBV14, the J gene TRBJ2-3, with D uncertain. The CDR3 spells CASSQVADTQYF. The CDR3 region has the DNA TGTGCCAGCAGCCAAGTCGCAGATACGCAGTATTTT.